Below, 5 T cell receptor beta chains from the same sample are listed, as sequenced in a study of blood T cell repertoires in COVID-19. The repertoire was sequenced with immunoSEQ multiplex PCR; TCRdb's copy has only in-frame clones and lacks some. The profile covers approximately 310,000 clones, with approximately 83% appearing a single time and around 2.1% taken by the ten largest. The source material was PBMCs or T cells enriched from blood (not recorded which). These receptors came from a man between 25 and 39 years old who had recovered from COVID-19.

The J gene is TRBJ2-1, the V gene TRBV18, with 9 bases fitting TRBD1. This CDR3 spans 14 amino acids. V shed 6 bases and J 4 bases; nucleotides not matched to a gene: 4. Germline V gives CDR1 KGHSH, CDR2 LQKENI. The DNA of the CDR3 is TGTGCCAGCTCGCGGGACAGGGATTACAATGAGCAGTTCTTC. This sequence encodes CASSRDRDYNEQFF.

The rearrangement links TRBV2 to TRBJ1-1; a weak D match, TRBD1 (5 bases). The CDR3 totals 16 residues. Germline-derived CDR1 and CDR2 are SNHLY and FYNNEI. The ends were cut back, 6 bases at V and 8 bases at J, with 25 bases in the middle. The CDR3 coding sequence is TGTGCCAGCAGGTTCCGGGACCCCGGCACCGGAGGGGAAGCTTTCTTT. Encoded protein: CASRFRDPGTGGEAFF.

As DNA, the CDR3 is TGTGCCAGCAGCGTAGGTGGAGGGGCCGCTCAGCCCCAGCATTTT. Its protein product is CASSVGGGAAQPQHF. The chain has TRBV9 and TRBJ1-5; the D gene is possibly TRBD1 (5 bases). CDR1 is SGDLS and CDR2 is YYNGEE in the germline V gene. The CDR3 is 15 amino acids. The ends were cut back, 0 bases at V and 6 bases at J, with 13 bases in the middle.

V is TRBV5-1 and J is TRBJ2-7; perhaps TRBD2 as D (6 bases). Germline V lookup: CDR1 SGHRS, CDR2 YFSETQ. The CDR3 has 15 amino acids. Trimming left V 5 bases short and J 2 bases short, with 17 bases between. CDR3 nucleotide sequence: TGCGCCAGCAGACGACGGGACTCGACCACCTACGAGCAGTACTTC. Protein: CASRRRDSTTYEQYF.

J is TRBJ2-1 and V is TRBV9, with 7 bases matching TRBD1. Germline V gene sequence: CDR1 SGDLS, CDR2 YYNGEE. CDR3 length: 15 amino acids. Trimming at V came to 3 bases and at J to 2 bases, leaving 5 bases not matched to a gene. The CDR3 nucleotides are TGTGCCAGCAGCGCACCGGGACAGACCTACAATGAGCAGTTCTTC. Translation gives CASSAPGQTYNEQFF.